This T cell receptor (beta chain) is from a study of blood T cell repertoires in COVID-19. Turning to the study itself: COVID-19 samples collected from the United States, Italy and Spain covered acute and convalescent phases. In each case, the material was cDNA or gDNA derived from T cells, B-cell-depleted T cells, or PBMCs.

Trimming took off 3 bases at V and 0 bases at J, with 9 bases between the two ends. There are 14 residues in the CDR3. Germline lookup yields CDR1 SGHDT and CDR2 YYEEEE. The authors' processing: Amplification with reference gene primers provided the estimates of nucleated cell counts. Clones were read by immunoSEQ multiplex PCR, and TCRdb kept only the in-frame ones, dropping some. That table supplies the V and J calls and clone size; D and trimming were determined from the DNA. The sample yields 150,000 to 200,000 clones, about 88% seen once. This receptor was taken from a man aged 18 to 30 with acute or convalescent COVID-19. This rearrangement joins TRBV5-6 to TRBJ2-5, with D perhaps matching TRBD1 (5 bases). Sequenced sample: peripheral blood. CDR3 residues: CASSSSGHQETQYF. The CDR3 DNA follows: TGTGCCAGCAGCTCGTCAGGGCACCAAGAGACCCAGTACTTC.